The 14 T cell receptor beta chains presented below share a single source sample, sequenced in a study of cytomegalovirus exposure and HLA in healthy donors. This PCR relied on a set of 60 Vbeta primers and 13 Jbeta primers. Profiling relied on immunoSEQ multiplex PCR, and the TCRdb table lists in-frame clones only, not all of them. The table records about 160,000 clones, around 80% of them present only once. Sequencing input: PBMCs. The receptors originated from a male donor in good health and CMV-seronegative.

The J gene is TRBJ2-3, the V gene TRBV7-2; TRBD2 agrees at 13 bases. This CDR3 is built from 16 residues. Germline loops: CDR1 SGHTA, CDR2 FQGNSA. Losses at the gene ends were 6 bases for V and 1 base for J; bases not matched to a gene: 4. CDR3 nucleotide sequence: TGTGCCAGCAGACCCGGACTAGCGGGAGGCACAGATACGCAGTATTTT. Amino acids: CASRPGLAGGTDTQYF.

The CDR3 here is CASSDPGFANEKLFF. The CDR3, as DNA: TGTGCCAGCAGTGACCCAGGGTTCGCTAATGAAAAACTGTTTTTT. The chain has TRBV25-1 and TRBJ1-4; the D gene is possibly TRBD1 (5 bases). V dropped 3 bases and J dropped 3 bases, with 11 bases sitting between them. Germline lookup yields CDR1 MGHDK and CDR2 SYGVNS. CDR3 length: 15 amino acids.

The chain combines TRBV5-5 with TRBJ2-7, with TRBD1 identical over 9 bases. In germline, CDR1 is SGHKS, CDR2 YYEKEE (reference sequence). The CDR3 totals 15 residues. V lost 4 bases to trimming and J lost 3 bases; unmatched junction nucleotides: 8. CDR3 bases: TGTGCCAGCAGCATCGGACAGGGGTCCTACTACGAGCAGTACTTC. It is translated as CASSIGQGSYYEQYF.

V and J are TRBV6-1 and TRBJ2-7; 7 positions match TRBD2. Per the germline V gene, CDR1 is MNHNS and CDR2 is SASEGT. The CDR3 covers 15 residues. The J segment lost 0 bases and the V segment lost 2 bases, leaving 4 bases of the junction unmatched. The DNA of the CDR3 is TGTGCCAGCAGTGAATTGAGCGGGAACTCCTACGAGCAGTACTTC. Amino acids: CASSELSGNSYEQYF.

J is TRBJ2-3 and V is TRBV9; 7 nucleotides agree with TRBD2. The V gene end was trimmed by 1 base and the J gene end by 3 bases; junction bases not matched to a gene: 8. CDR1 SGDLS and CDR2 YYNGEE come from the germline V gene. This CDR3 has 16 residues. The CDR3 DNA reads as TGTGCCAGCAGCGTATTGAGGCGGGAGTCTACAGATACGCAGTATTTT. This translates into CASSVLRRESTDTQYF.

This clone was observed a few times. This chain uses TRBV6-5 with TRBJ1-1; 7 nucleotides match TRBD1. V was pared by 6 bases and J by 5 bases, with 9 bases of the junction left unmatched. The CDR3 is made up of 14 amino acids. Germline values: CDR1 MNHEY, CDR2 SVGAGI. The CDR3 nucleotides read TGTGCCAGCAGACCTACAGGGGTTGGAACTGAAGCTTTCTTT. It encodes CASRPTGVGTEAFF.

The rearrangement uses TRBV28 and TRBJ1-5, with TRBD1 matching 9 bases. J gave up 3 bases and V 3 bases, and 9 bases lay outside the gene matches. The CDR3 loop spans 17 amino acids. CDR1 and CDR2 from the germline V gene are MDHEN and SYDVKM. DNA of the CDR3: TGTGCCAGCAGTTTGTGGAGCGGACAGGGGCACAATCAGCCCCAGCATTTT. It encodes CASSLWSGQGHNQPQHF.

This clone was seen only once. V gene TRBV11-2 combines with J gene TRBJ2-1, with 8 bases that match TRBD2. The CDR3 is 17 residues long. Germline V lookup: CDR1 SGHAT, CDR2 FQNNGV. J was trimmed by 0 bases and V by 3 bases; bases with no gene match: 7. The CDR3 protein is CASSLSAGGYSYNEQFF. The CDR3 nucleotides are TGTGCCAGCAGCTTGAGCGCGGGGGGATACTCCTACAATGAGCAGTTCTTC. The full variable domain, with the rest looked up from reference TRBV11-2 and TRBJ2-1, is EAGVAQSPRYKIIEKRQSVAFWCNPISGHATLYWYQQILGQGPKLLIQFQNNGVVDDSQLPKDRFSAERLKGVDSTLKIQPAKLEDSAVYLCASSLSAGGYSYNEQFFGPGTRLTVL.

The chain recombines TRBV5-4 with TRBJ2-2, with D perhaps TRBD1 (6 bases). The germline V and J ends were trimmed by 5 bases and 0 bases, with 14 bases remaining between them. CDR1 is SGHNT, CDR2 YYREEE, per germline (reference sequence). The CDR3 covers 16 residues. DNA for the CDR3: TGTGCCAGCAGACTTCAGGGGCGGCCGAACACCGGGGAGCTGTTTTTT. Its protein product is CASRLQGRPNTGELFF. The whole variable domain, filled in from reference TRBV5-4 and TRBJ2-2, reads ETGVTQSPTHLIKTRGQQVTLRCSSQSGHNTVSWYQQALGQGPQFIFQYYREEENGRGNFPPRFSGLQFPNYSSELNVNALELDDSALYLCASRLQGRPNTGELFFGEGSRLTVL.

The chain uses TRBV19 and TRBJ2-3; TRBD2 matches 14 bases. CDR1 is LNHDA and CDR2 is SQIVND in the germline V gene (reference sequence). Germline trimming cut 3 bases from V and 0 bases from J; bases unmatched to any gene: 2. The CDR3 has 17 amino acids. The CDR3 nucleotides are TGTGCCAGTAGTATGGGACTAGCGGGGGTTAGCACAGATACGCAGTATTTT. Protein sequence: CASSMGLAGVSTDTQYF. Using reference TRBV19 and TRBJ2-3 for the parts outside the CDR3, the full variable domain is DGGITQSPKYLFRKEGQNVTLSCEQNLNHDAMYWYRQDPGQGLRLIYYSQIVNDFQKGDIAEGYSVSREKKESFPLTVTSAQKNPTAFYLCASSMGLAGVSTDTQYFGPGTRLTVL.

The gene calls are TRBV7-6 and TRBJ2-5, with 12 bases that match TRBD2. V gave up 5 bases and J gave up 4 bases; unmatched junction bases: 8. CDR3 length: 16 amino acids. The V gene's germline CDR1 is SGHVS and CDR2 FNYEAQ. The CDR3 protein is CASSTRTSGEGETQYF. Written as DNA, the CDR3 is TGTGCCAGCAGCACAAGGACTAGCGGGGAGGGAGAGACCCAGTACTTC.

There are a few counts of this clone. V and J are TRBV14 and TRBJ2-2, with no clear D. With 1 base removed from V and 4 bases from J, the gap between germline ends came to 10 bases. Germline V CDR1 and CDR2: SGHDN, FVKESK. The CDR3 sequence is 15 residues long. The DNA for the CDR3 is TGTGCCAGCAGCCAAGGAAACGGTTTCACCGGGGAGCTGTTTTTT. This gives the protein CASSQGNGFTGELFF.

The V gene is TRBV27, the J gene TRBJ2-7; tentatively, D is TRBD2 (7 bases). The CDR3 consists of 16 residues. The V end was cut by 0 bases, the J end by 0 bases, with 12 bases between. Germline V lookup: CDR1 MNHEY, CDR2 SMNVEV (reference sequence). The CDR3 coding sequence is TGTGCCAGCAGTTTATCGGGCGGGGGCCTCTCCTACGAGCAGTACTTC. Its translation: CASSLSGGGLSYEQYF.

This clone was found once. This rearrangement joins TRBV28 to TRBJ2-2; TRBD2 aligns across 10 bases. This CDR3 has 16 residues. V lost 2 bases and J lost 5; bases outside the gene matches: 5. Per germline, CDR1 MDHEN and CDR2 SYDVKM. The CDR3 DNA sequence: TGTGCCAGCAGTTTACTAGCGGGGGAAAGGACCGGGGAGCTGTTTTTT. Translated, it gives CASSLLAGERTGELFF. Combining the CDR3 with reference TRBV28 and TRBJ2-2 gives the whole variable domain DVKVTQSSRYLVKRTGEKVFLECVQDMDHENMFWYRQDPGLGLRLIYFSYDVKMKEKGDIPEGYSVSREKKERFSLILESASTNQTSMYLCASSLLAGERTGELFFGEGSRLTVL.